This T cell receptor beta chain emerged from a study of blood T cell repertoires in COVID-19. Assay used: immunoSEQ multiplex PCR; TCRdb lists only in-frame clones, some missing. The sample holds a few hundred thousand clones, roughly 87% seen once. The germline CDR1 and CDR2 sequences are KGHSH and LQKENI. CDR3 length equals 21 residues. V shed 4 bases and J 4 bases; nucleotides not matched to a gene: 23. The chain uses TRBV18 and TRBJ1-4; TRBD1 agrees at 8 bases. This sequence was found in a woman in her 30s who had recovered from COVID-19. The sequencing sample was made of PBMCs or T cells enriched from blood (not recorded which). CDR3 protein: CASSLMSPGQGIIRGNEKLFF. CDR3 DNA: TGTGCCAGCTCACTTATGTCGCCCGGACAGGGAATAATTCGCGGTAATGAAAAACTGTTTTTT.